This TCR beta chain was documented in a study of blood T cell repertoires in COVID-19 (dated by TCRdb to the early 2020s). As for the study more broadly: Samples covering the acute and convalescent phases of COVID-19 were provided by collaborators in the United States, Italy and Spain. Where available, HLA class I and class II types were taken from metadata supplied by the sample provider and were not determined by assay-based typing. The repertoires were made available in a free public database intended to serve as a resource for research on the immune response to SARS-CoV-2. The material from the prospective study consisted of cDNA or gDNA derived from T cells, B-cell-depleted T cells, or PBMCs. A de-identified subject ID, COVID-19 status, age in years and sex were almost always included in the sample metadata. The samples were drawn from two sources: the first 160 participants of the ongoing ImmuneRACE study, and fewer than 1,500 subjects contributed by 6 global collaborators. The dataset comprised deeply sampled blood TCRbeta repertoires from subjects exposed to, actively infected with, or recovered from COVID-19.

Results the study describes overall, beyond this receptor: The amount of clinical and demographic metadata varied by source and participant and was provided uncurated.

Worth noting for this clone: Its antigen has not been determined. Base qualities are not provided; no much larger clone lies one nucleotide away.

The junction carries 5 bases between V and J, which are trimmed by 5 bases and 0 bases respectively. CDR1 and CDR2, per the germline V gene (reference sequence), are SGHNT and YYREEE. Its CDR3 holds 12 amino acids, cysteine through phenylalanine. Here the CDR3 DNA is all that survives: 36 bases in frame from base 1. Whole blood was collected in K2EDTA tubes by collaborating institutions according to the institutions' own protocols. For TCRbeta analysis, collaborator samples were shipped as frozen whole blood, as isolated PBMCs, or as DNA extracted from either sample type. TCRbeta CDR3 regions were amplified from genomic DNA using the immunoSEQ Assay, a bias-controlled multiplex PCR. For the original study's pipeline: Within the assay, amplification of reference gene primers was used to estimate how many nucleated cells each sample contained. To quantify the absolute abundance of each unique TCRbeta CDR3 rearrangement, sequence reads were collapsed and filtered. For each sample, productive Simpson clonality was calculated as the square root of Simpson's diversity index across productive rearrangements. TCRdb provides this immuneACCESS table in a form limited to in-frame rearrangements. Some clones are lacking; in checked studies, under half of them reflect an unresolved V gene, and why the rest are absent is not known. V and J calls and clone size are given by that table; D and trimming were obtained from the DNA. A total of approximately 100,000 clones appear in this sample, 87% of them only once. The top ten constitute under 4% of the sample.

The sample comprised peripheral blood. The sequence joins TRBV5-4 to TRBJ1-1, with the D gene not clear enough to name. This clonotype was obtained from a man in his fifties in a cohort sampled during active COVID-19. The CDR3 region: CASRSLNTEAFF. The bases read TGTGCCAGCAGGTCTCTGAACACTGAAGCTTTCTTT.